These 30 T cell receptor beta chains originate from one sample sequenced in a study of radiation and T cells in renal cell carcinoma. Time point here: baseline pretreatment blood. Stated treatment: 15 Gy SBRT to primary tumor, nephrectomy 4 weeks later. The method was immunoSEQ multiplex PCR; TCRdb's version includes in-frame clones alone and lacks a portion of them. The sample lists 110,000 to 150,000 clones, approximately 87% occurring once. The material sequenced was blood, taken from a patient whose treatment included radiotherapy and nephrectomy. The receptor source for this set is a woman in her forties or fifties with renal cell carcinoma.

The rearrangement joins TRBV4-3 to TRBJ1-3; 7 bases match TRBD1. This CDR3 has 16 residues. V lost 1 base to trimming and J lost 0 bases; unmatched junction nucleotides: 3. The germline V gene has CDR1 LGHNA and CDR2 YSLEER. The CDR3 bases are TGCGCCAGCAGCCAAGCAGGGGGATTCTCTGGAAACACCATATATTTT. Amino acids: CASSQAGGFSGNTIYF.

The chain combines TRBV4-2 with TRBJ1-5; 9 bases line up with TRBD1. This CDR3 is 15 amino acids long. Germline-derived CDR1 and CDR2 are LGHNA and YNFKEQ. J was trimmed by 3 bases and V by 3 bases; bases with no gene match: 3. CDR3 sequence (DNA): TGTGCCAGCAGCCAGGACAGGGGCCCCAATCAGCCCCAGCATTTT. It yields the protein CASSQDRGPNQPQHF.

The CDR3 loop reads CASRETGDQPQHF. The CDR3, as DNA: TGTGCCAGTAGAGAGACAGGTGATCAGCCCCAGCATTTT. V gene TRBV19 combines with J gene TRBJ1-5; TRBD1 might be the D (6 bases). With 6 bases removed from V and 5 bases from J, the gap between germline ends came to 11 bases. The CDR3 sequence is 13 residues long. Germline CDR1 and CDR2: LNHDA and SQIVND (reference sequence).

The chain is built from TRBV29-1 and TRBJ1-1; no definite D call. CDR1 SQVTM and CDR2 ANQGSEA come from the germline V gene. V was cut by 4 bases and J by 0 bases, with 6 bases left in between. This CDR3 contains 12 residues. CDR3: CSVGVLNTEAFF. The CDR3 DNA is TGCAGCGTTGGGGTCTTGAACACTGAAGCTTTCTTT.

This rearrangement joins TRBV18 to TRBJ1-5, with TRBD1 as a possible D gene (5 bases). CDR1 is KGHSH and CDR2 is LQKENI in the germline V gene. The V and J ends lost 3 bases and 2 bases respectively, with 8 bases between them. The CDR3 spans 14 residues. The CDR3 region has the DNA TGTGCCAGCTCACCCGACAGCGGCAATCAGCCCCAGCATTTT. It codes for CASSPDSGNQPQHF.

V gene TRBV30 combines with J gene TRBJ2-5, with 8 bases lining up with TRBD2. Trimming cost V 0 bases and J 4 bases; bases outside gene matches: 4. CDR1 is GTSNPN, CDR2 SVGIG, per germline (reference sequence). The CDR3 is 14 residues long. The CDR3 nucleotides read TGTGCCTGGAGTGTAGCGGGGGCGCGAGAGACCCAGTACTTC. Protein sequence: CAWSVAGARETQYF.

The chain joins TRBV6-6 to TRBJ1-1, with D hard to call. Germline V gene sequence: CDR1 MNHNY, CDR2 SVGAGI (reference sequence). Between the trimmed V and J ends, which lost 4 bases and 3 bases, there was a span of 15 bases. The CDR3 has 15 amino acids. CDR3 sequence: CASSLAPVRDTEAFF. CDR3 coding DNA: TGTGCCAGCAGTTTAGCCCCCGTAAGGGACACTGAAGCTTTCTTT.

This sequence joins TRBV27 and TRBJ2-2; D perhaps matches TRBD2 (6 bases). The CDR3 is made up of 19 amino acids. In germline, CDR1 is MNHEY, CDR2 SMNVEV (reference sequence). Trimming removed 7 bases at V and 6 bases at J, with 30 bases between. The CDR3 DNA follows: TGTGCCAGCACCTCGATTGCCCAATGGGGGGTTATTGTTGCCGGGGAGCTGTTTTTT. It yields the protein CASTSIAQWGVIVAGELFF.

J is TRBJ2-3 and V is TRBV30; 7 bases are a match to TRBD2. The germline V gene has CDR1 GTSNPN and CDR2 SVGIG (reference sequence). After removal of 8 bases from V and 2 bases from J, the junction contained 10 bases not matched to a gene. The CDR3 covers 14 residues. CDR3 DNA sequence: TGTGCCGGTATAGCGGGTTCGATCACAGATACGCAGTATTTT. It specifies CAGIAGSITDTQYF.

The gene calls are TRBV19 and TRBJ1-2, with a tentative D call TRBD1 (5 bases). Per germline, CDR1 LNHDA and CDR2 SQIVND (reference sequence). The CDR3 totals 11 residues. Trimming removed 6 bases from V and 10 bases from J, with 12 bases in between. This chain's CDR3 is CASRRTLFYTF. The CDR3 DNA follows: TGTGCCAGTAGGAGGACATTGTTCTACACCTTC. Using reference TRBV19 and TRBJ1-2 for the parts outside the CDR3, the full variable domain is DGGITQSPKYLFRKEGQNVTLSCEQNLNHDAMYWYRQDPGQGLRLIYYSQIVNDFQKGDIAEGYSVSREKKESFPLTVTSAQKNPTAFYLCASRRTLFYTFGSGTRLTVV.

The V gene is TRBV19, the J gene TRBJ2-7, with 11 bases fitting TRBD2. The CDR3 runs 13 residues. Per the germline V gene, CDR1 is LNHDA and CDR2 is SQIVND (reference sequence). The junction had 3 bases not matched to a gene; V was cut back by 5 bases and J by 6 bases. The CDR3 loop is CASSATSGSEQYF. CDR3 DNA: TGTGCCAGTAGTGCAACTAGCGGGAGCGAGCAGTACTTC.

The chain joins TRBV7-2 to TRBJ2-7, with D perhaps TRBD2 (6 bases). This CDR3 is 11 amino acids long. The V end lost 5 bases, the J end lost 13 bases, and 15 bases lay between the germline ends. CDR1 is SGHTA, CDR2 FQGNSA, per germline. The CDR3 is CASSPSRDLYF. CDR3 nucleotide sequence: TGTGCCAGCAGCCCATCGCGGGATCTATACTTC.

The table lists this clone with a count of one. This chain's CDR3 is CASRLLDTQYF. CDR3 sequence (DNA): TGTGCCAGCAGGCTCCTAGATACGCAGTATTTT. This chain joins TRBV5-6 and TRBJ2-3; no firm D call. Trimming took off 5 bases at V and 5 bases at J, with 6 bases between the two ends. The CDR3 sequence is 11 residues long. In germline, CDR1 is SGHDT, CDR2 YYEEEE.

This clone was counted between two and nine times. V gene TRBV10-3 combines with J gene TRBJ1-6, with D tentatively TRBD1 (5 bases). Trimming stripped 0 bases from V and 6 bases from J, with 12 bases between. The germline gives CDR1 ENHRY, CDR2 SYGVKD. This CDR3 contains 16 residues. The CDR3 DNA reads as TGTGCCATCAGTGAGTCCGGGGGGGTGGGTAATTCACCCCTCCACTTT. Amino acid sequence: CAISESGGVGNSPLHF.

The V gene is TRBV27, the J gene TRBJ2-4; perhaps TRBD2 as D (5 bases). V shed 2 bases and J shed 0 bases, with 11 bases lying between them. Germline-derived CDR1 and CDR2 are MNHEY and SMNVEV (reference sequence). The CDR3 contains 16 residues. The CDR3 DNA sequence: TGTGCCAGCAGTTTACGGTGGGAGCTAGCCAAAAACATTCAGTACTTC. This sequence encodes CASSLRWELAKNIQYF.

The chain joins TRBV9 to TRBJ2-7, with 8 bases fitting TRBD2. The CDR3 length is 15 residues. After removal of 0 bases from V and 6 bases from J, the junction contained 8 bases not matched to a gene. The V gene's germline CDR1 is SGDLS and CDR2 YYNGEE. The CDR3 here is CASSVESGGRVEQYF. The CDR3 DNA follows: TGTGCCAGCAGCGTAGAAAGCGGGGGAAGGGTCGAGCAGTACTTC. Based on the CDR3 plus reference TRBV9 and TRBJ2-7, the full variable domain is DSGVTQTPKHLITATGQRVTLRCSPRSGDLSVYWYQQSLDQGLQFLIQYYNGEERAKGNILERFSAQQFPDLHSELNLSSLELGDSALYFCASSVESGGRVEQYFGPGTRLTVT.

The chain links TRBV4-1 to TRBJ1-1; D is uncertain. This CDR3 spans 19 amino acids. CDR1 is MGHRA and CDR2 is YSYEKL in the germline V gene. Trimming took 0 bases from V and 4 from J, leaving 24 bases between them. CDR3 protein: CASSQDGGGEWVSSTEAFF. The CDR3 nucleotides read TGCGCCAGCAGCCAAGATGGCGGCGGGGAGTGGGTGAGTAGCACTGAAGCTTTCTTT.

This chain uses TRBV7-2 with TRBJ2-7; 8 bases match TRBD1. V was clipped by 5 bases and J by 2 bases; unmatched bases: 8. The CDR3 spans 15 residues. Germline lookup yields CDR1 SGHTA and CDR2 FQGNSA. This CDR3 is CASSVDRGSAYEQYF. In nucleotides, the CDR3 is TGTGCCAGCAGCGTAGACAGGGGTTCGGCCTACGAGCAGTACTTC.

The J gene is TRBJ2-5, the V gene TRBV7-2; TRBD2 matches 7 bases. V gave up 5 bases and J gave up 4 bases; unmatched junction bases: 7. Germline V CDR1 and CDR2: SGHTA, FQGNSA. This CDR3 is built from 14 residues. The CDR3 loop reads CASSPDGLVETQYF. CDR3 nucleotide sequence: TGTGCCAGCAGCCCAGACGGACTAGTAGAGACCCAGTACTTC.

The chain combines TRBV10-2 with TRBJ2-3, with D tentatively TRBD1 or TRBD2 (5 bases each). V dropped 3 bases and J dropped 2 bases, with 12 bases sitting between them. Germline V gene lookup returns CDR1 WSHSY and CDR2 SAAADI. This CDR3 spans 15 amino acids. CDR3 loop: CASSDRDGYTDTQYF. In nucleotides, the CDR3 is TGCGCCAGCAGTGATAGGGACGGATACACAGATACGCAGTATTTT.

The chain recombines TRBV5-6 with TRBJ2-6; D gene uncertain. The CDR3 is 12 amino acids. Germline loops: CDR1 SGHDT, CDR2 YYEEEE. V was clipped by 1 base and J by 14 bases, with 10 bases between them. The CDR3 here is CASSLISRLLTF. Here the CDR3 DNA reads TGTGCCAGCAGCTTGATCAGCAGGCTCCTGACTTTC. The full variable domain, in which reference TRBV5-6 and TRBJ2-6 provide the parts outside the CDR3, is DAGVTQSPTHLIKTRGQQVTLRCSPKSGHDTVSWYQQALGQGPQFIFQYYEEEERQRGNFPDRFSGHQFPNYSSELNVNALLLGDSALYLCASSLISRLLTFGAGSRLTVL.

V and J are TRBV7-2 and TRBJ1-4; D perhaps matches TRBD1 (6 bases). Germline V gene sequence: CDR1 SGHTA, CDR2 FQGNSA. V was cut by 5 bases and J by 0 bases, with 22 bases left in between. The CDR3 covers 19 residues. This CDR3 is CASSRSGQGYITTNEKLFF. The CDR3 nucleotides read TGTGCCAGCAGCCGATCTGGGCAGGGGTATATCACAACTAATGAAAAACTGTTTTTT.

The chain links TRBV7-9 to TRBJ2-3; 7 positions match TRBD2. CDR1 SEHNR and CDR2 FQNEAQ come from the germline V gene (reference sequence). The CDR3 is 16 amino acids. V was clipped by 5 bases and J by 2 bases; unmatched bases: 10. In nucleotides, the CDR3 is TGTGCCAGCAGCCCTACCGGGGCGGGGGTCACAGATACGCAGTATTTT. Its translation: CASSPTGAGVTDTQYF.

V usage is TRBV2 and J usage is TRBJ1-2; tentative D call: TRBD1 (5 bases). Trimming left V 6 bases short and J 2 bases short, with 13 bases between. CDR3 length equals 14 residues. The germline gives CDR1 SNHLY, CDR2 FYNNEI. This CDR3 reads CASRGSTANYGYTF. DNA for the CDR3: TGTGCCAGCAGGGGATCGACAGCCAACTATGGCTACACCTTC.

The V and J genes are TRBV7-8 and TRBJ2-5, with D uncertain. The CDR3 covers 17 residues. V shed 5 bases and J shed 4 bases, with 23 bases lying between them. From germline, CDR1 is SGHVS and CDR2 FQNEAQ. CDR3 loop: CASSHPTSRAQGETQYF. DNA of the CDR3: TGTGCCAGCAGCCACCCCACGAGTCGGGCACAAGGAGAGACCCAGTACTTC. The whole variable domain, filled in from reference TRBV7-8 and TRBJ2-5, reads GAGVSQSPRYKVAKRGQDVALRCDPISGHVSLFWYQQALGQGPEFLTYFQNEAQLDKSGLPSDRFFAERPEGSVSTLKIQRTQQEDSAVYLCASSHPTSRAQGETQYFGPGTRLLVL.

V is TRBV7-9 and J is TRBJ2-7; D is unresolved. V was clipped by 4 bases and J by 4 bases, with 14 bases between them. The CDR3 totals 14 residues. Germline V gene data show CDR1 as SEHNR and CDR2 as FQNEAQ (reference sequence). Written as DNA, the CDR3 is TGTGCCAGCAGCTACCGGCCTCCAAAATACGAGCAGTACTTC. Its protein is CASSYRPPKYEQYF.

The chain links TRBV7-9 to TRBJ2-7, with TRBD1 matching 9 bases. V was pared by 2 bases and J by 4 bases, with 6 bases of the junction left unmatched. CDR1 and CDR2 from the germline V gene are SEHNR and FQNEAQ (reference sequence). This CDR3 spans 15 amino acids. The CDR3 spells CASSLPGQGIYEQYF. Written as DNA, the CDR3 is TGTGCCAGCAGCTTACCGGGACAGGGAATTTACGAGCAGTACTTC.

The V and J genes are TRBV5-4 and TRBJ2-5; TRBD2 aligns across 14 bases. Trimming at V came to 2 bases and at J to 5 bases, leaving 8 bases not matched to a gene. Germline V CDR1 and CDR2: SGHNT, YYREEE (reference sequence). This CDR3 contains 17 residues. In DNA form, the CDR3 reads TGTGCCAGCAGCTTCTTGACTAGCGGGAGGGCCGGGGAGACCCAGTACTTC. This gives the protein CASSFLTSGRAGETQYF.

The rearrangement joins TRBV9 to TRBJ1-5, with TRBD1 identical over 10 bases. Germline-derived CDR1 and CDR2 are SGDLS and YYNGEE. CDR3 length equals 14 residues. V shed 4 bases and J 7 bases; nucleotides not matched to a gene: 5. CDR3 bases: TGTGCCAGCAGCAGGGGACAGGGGAACCAGCCCCAGCATTTT. Translating it yields CASSRGQGNQPQHF.

The V call is TRBV19, the J call TRBJ1-6; 10 bases fit TRBD1. The trim removed 7 bases at V and 7 bases at J, leaving 4 bases unmatched. Germline-derived CDR1 and CDR2 are LNHDA and SQIVND (reference sequence). The CDR3 is 14 amino acids. The CDR3, as DNA: TGTGCCAGTATCAAGGGACAGGGGAATTCACCCCTCCACTTT. Translation: CASIKGQGNSPLHF.